These 23 T cell receptor beta chains originate from one sample sequenced in a study of T cells in Graves' hyperthyroidism and ophthalmopathy. TCR beta CDR3 region amplification was performed from RNA transcripts. The primer set for the first-round RT-PCR of the TCR CDR3 was HTBI. Using its own MiXCR run on the multiplex PCR reads, TCRdb lists one record per CDR3 protein. Among 100,000 to 130,000 distinct CDR3 sequences listed, roughly 15% were seen once. The sample was blood. These receptor sequences come from a woman in her 50s with Graves' hyperthyroidism.

This clonotype was detected many times. The chain is built from TRBV28 and TRBJ1-2; 7 nucleotides agree with TRBD1. The J segment lost 2 bases and the V segment lost 6 bases, leaving 6 bases of the junction unmatched. This CDR3 contains 14 residues. Germline CDR1 reads MDHEN; CDR2 reads SYDVKM. This chain's CDR3 is CASSLSQGNYGYTF. The DNA of the CDR3 is TGTGCCAGCAGCCTATCACAGGGGAACTATGGCTACACCTTC.

This clonotype came up many times. The CDR3 reads CASSLVGGLAEAFF. The CDR3 DNA sequence: TGTGCCAGCAGCTTAGTCGGGGGGCTCGCTGAAGCTTTCTTT. V and J are TRBV7-9 and TRBJ1-1; possible D gene TRBD1, 6 bases. The V gene's germline CDR1 is SEHNR and CDR2 FQNEAQ (reference sequence). Trimming pared 1 base from V and 6 bases from J, leaving 12 bases between. The CDR3 is made up of 14 amino acids. Full variable domain (rest looked up from reference TRBV7-9 and TRBJ1-1): DTGVSQNPRHKITKRGQNVTFRCDPISEHNRLYWYRQTLGQGPEFLTYFQNEAQLEKSRLLSDRFSAERPKGSFSTLEIQRTEQGDSAMYLCASSLVGGLAEAFFGQGTRLTVV.

This clonotype was recorded at least ten times. The J gene is TRBJ2-2, the V gene TRBV18; the match to TRBD1 covers 7 bases. The CDR3 runs to 15 residues. The ends lost 2 bases at V and 5 bases at J; junction bases unmatched: 5. Germline CDR1 KGHSH, CDR2 LQKENI. The DNA of the CDR3 is TGTGCCAGCTCACCAAACACAGGGGAAACCGGGGAGCTGTTTTTT. It is translated as CASSPNTGETGELFF.

At least ten counts were recorded for this clonotype. The rearrangement links TRBV14 to TRBJ2-3, with 10 bases that match TRBD2. The CDR3 extends over 15 amino acids. Germline CDR1 is SGHDN and CDR2 is FVKESK. V shed 4 bases and J 6 bases; nucleotides not matched to a gene: 7. DNA of the CDR3: TGTGCCAGCAGCCCGTTAGCGGGAGGTTCGGATACGCAGTATTTT. This translates into CASSPLAGGSDTQYF.

This clonotype was found many times. The rearrangement links TRBV3-1 to TRBJ1-6; D may be TRBD1 (5 bases). Germline-derived CDR1 and CDR2 are LGHDT and YNNKEL (reference sequence). The CDR3 has 16 amino acids. Trimming took off 2 bases at V and 11 bases at J, with 19 bases between the two ends. CDR3 sequence: CASSQFPGADVAPLHF. In nucleotides, the CDR3 is TGTGCCAGCAGCCAATTCCCCGGGGCCGACGTCGCACCCCTCCACTTT.

This chain connects TRBV6-2 or TRBV6-3 to TRBJ1-1; D perhaps matches TRBD1 (5 bases). The ends were cut back, 8 bases at V and 6 bases at J, with 19 bases in the middle. The germline V gene has CDR1 MNHEY and CDR2 SVGEGT. This CDR3 is built from 14 residues. The CDR3 nucleotides read TGTGCCAGCTCCACGGGGGACGGCGACCCTGAAGCTTTCTTT. It encodes CASSTGDGDPEAFF.

CDR3: CASSSGLAGLLTDTQYF. CDR3 coding DNA: TGTGCCAGCAGTTCCGGACTAGCGGGACTACTCACAGATACGCAGTATTTT. The chain links TRBV5-4 to TRBJ2-3, with 12 nucleotides matching TRBD2. Germline CDR1 SGHNT, CDR2 YYREEE (reference sequence). This CDR3 is 17 amino acids long. The ends lost 5 bases at V and 2 bases at J; junction bases unmatched: 9.

The table lists this clonotype with many counts. The chain couples TRBV11-2 to TRBJ2-1; D might be TRBD1 (6 bases). Trimming cost V 5 bases and J 6 bases, with 14 bases left between them. The CDR3 extends over 14 amino acids. From germline, CDR1 is SGHAT and CDR2 FQNNGV. The CDR3 region is CASSANPDSNEQFF. CDR3 coding DNA: TGTGCCAGCAGCGCCAACCCGGACAGCAATGAGCAGTTCTTC.

This clonotype was counted only a few times. This may be a read error: a much more frequent sequence differs by one nucleotide. The gene calls are TRBV14 and TRBJ2-3; no firm D call. The CDR3 is 15 amino acids. In germline, CDR1 is SGHDN, CDR2 FVKESK. The CDR3 DNA follows: TGTGCCAGCAGTCGAAACTCACCTTACACAGATACGCGGTATTTT. The encoded protein is CASSRNSPYTDTRYF.

The sample holds a few counts of this clonotype. This clone may be a read error of a much larger clone one base away. V is TRBV20-1 and J is TRBJ1-6; a possible D gene is TRBD1 (6 bases). Germline CDR1 and CDR2: DFQATT and SNEGSKA (reference sequence). The V and J ends lost 3 bases and 5 bases respectively, with 20 bases between them. The CDR3 spans 17 residues. This chain's CDR3 is CSASGKEQGIDNSPLHF. The DNA of the CDR3 is TGCAGTGCTAGCGGCAAGGAACAGGGTATAGATAATTCACCCCTCCACTTT.

This clonotype showed up many times. This chain links TRBV18 with TRBJ1-1, with 7 bases matching TRBD1. J lost 0 bases, V lost 6 bases, and 7 bases had no gene match. This CDR3 has 15 residues. The germline CDR1 and CDR2 sequences are KGHSH and LQKENI. CDR3 region: CASSQRDSLNTEAFF. The CDR3 nucleotides are TGTGCCAGCTCCCAACGGGACAGCTTGAACACTGAAGCTTTCTTT.

The chain has TRBV9 and TRBJ1-2; D not certain. CDR3 length: 14 amino acids. Germline CDR1 SGDLS, CDR2 YYNGEE. V was shortened by 0 bases and J by 1 base, with 7 bases between the two germline ends. CDR3 residues: CASSVDASNYGYTF. The CDR3 DNA reads TGTGCCAGCAGCGTAGACGCCAGTAACTATGGCTACACCTTC.

The table lists this clonotype with many counts. The chain joins TRBV20-1 to TRBJ1-4; D may be TRBD1 (5 bases). Germline V gene lookup returns CDR1 DFQATT and CDR2 SNEGSKA (reference sequence). V lost 0 bases to trimming and J lost 5 bases, with 13 bases between them. The CDR3 totals 15 residues. CDR3 region: CSARDNGGRNEKLFF. CDR3 sequence (DNA): TGCAGTGCTAGAGACAATGGGGGAAGGAATGAAAAACTGTTTTTT.

This clonotype appeared many times. This sequence joins TRBV27 and TRBJ2-7; possibly TRBD1 for D (5 bases). Germline V gene sequence: CDR1 MNHEY, CDR2 SMNVEV (reference sequence). The V end was cut by 4 bases, the J end by 2 bases, with 9 bases between. This CDR3 is 13 amino acids long. The CDR3 region is CASSSTATYEQYF. The CDR3 DNA follows: TGTGCCAGCAGTTCGACAGCCACCTACGAGCAGTACTTC.

This clonotype was recorded a few times. CDR3 amino acids: CASSSPMGYGETQYF. The CDR3 DNA reads as TGTGCCAGCAGCTCTCCGATGGGTTACGGGGAGACCCAGTACTTC. The rearrangement links TRBV5-6 to TRBJ2-5; D is uncertain. V gave up 3 bases and J gave up 5 bases, with 17 bases separating them. This CDR3 comprises 15 residues. The germline gives CDR1 SGHDT, CDR2 YYEEEE.

This clonotype was detected ten times or more. The J gene is TRBJ2-6, the V gene TRBV18, with D hard to call. Germline values: CDR1 KGHSH, CDR2 LQKENI. With 2 bases removed from V and 2 bases from J, the gap between germline ends came to 4 bases. CDR3 length: 14 residues. The CDR3 protein is CASSPYPGANVLTF. DNA of the CDR3: TGTGCCAGCTCACCATATCCTGGGGCCAACGTCCTGACTTTC.

In its sample, this clonotype was seen many times. The V call is TRBV20-1, the J call TRBJ2-4; D gene uncertain. V lost 0 bases and J 0 bases, leaving 9 bases between the germline ends. Germline V gene data show CDR1 as DFQATT and CDR2 as SNEGSKA (reference sequence). The CDR3 is 15 amino acids. DNA for the CDR3: TGCAGTGCTAGAGAGACACAGCTAGCCAAAAACATTCAGTACTTC. It codes for CSARETQLAKNIQYF.

This clonotype was recorded many times. A read error is likely, as this CDR3 ends without the conserved phenylalanine or tryptophan. The chain employs TRBV20-1 and TRBJ1-5; D remains unclear. The V gene's germline CDR1 is DFQATT and CDR2 SNEGSKA (reference sequence). Trimming pared 4 bases from V and 0 bases from J, leaving 19 bases between. The CDR3 extends over 17 amino acids. Here the CDR3 reads CSATKLTDIYSNQPQHL. CDR3 sequence (DNA): TGCAGTGCTACCAAACTGACCGATATCTATAGCAATCAGCCCCAGCATCTT.

There are many counts of this clonotype. The V and J genes are TRBV4-1 and TRBJ1-5; 7 nucleotides align to TRBD1. The CDR3 is 16 amino acids. The J segment lost 6 bases and the V segment lost 3 bases, leaving 11 bases of the junction unmatched. Germline V lookup: CDR1 MGHRA, CDR2 YSYEKL. The CDR3 DNA reads as TGCGCCAGCAGCCACTACCCGGGACAGAAAAGTCAGCCCCAGCATTTT. It yields the protein CASSHYPGQKSQPQHF.

This clonotype was picked up many times. The chain is built from TRBV28 and TRBJ2-2; perhaps TRBD1 as D (5 bases). The germline CDR1 and CDR2 sequences are MDHEN and SYDVKM. The ends were cut back, 3 bases at V and 4 bases at J, with 9 bases in the middle. This CDR3 has 14 amino acids. CDR3 bases: TGTGCCAGCAGTTTGGGGCTGTCCACCGGGGAGCTGTTTTTT. Encoded protein: CASSLGLSTGELFF.

This clonotype was found many times. The rearrangement links TRBV30 to TRBJ1-2; D ambiguous. Trimming took 0 bases from V and 4 from J, leaving 3 bases between them. This CDR3 is 11 amino acids long. Germline CDR1 reads GTSNPN; CDR2 reads SVGIG (reference sequence). In DNA form, the CDR3 reads TGTGCCTGGAGTGTAGGCTATGGCTACACCTTC. It is translated as CAWSVGYGYTF.

This clonotype was counted at least ten times. V usage is TRBV7-2 and J usage is TRBJ2-4, with 7 bases identical to TRBD1. From germline, CDR1 is SGHTA and CDR2 FQGNSA. After removal of 1 base from V and 6 bases from J, the junction contained 3 bases not matched to a gene. This CDR3 comprises 14 residues. CDR3 sequence: CASSLGHRGNIQYF. CDR3 DNA: TGTGCCAGCAGCTTAGGCCACAGGGGAAACATTCAGTACTTC.

The chain uses TRBV2 and TRBJ1-2; D might be TRBD1 (5 bases). The CDR3 is made up of 15 amino acids. Germline lookup yields CDR1 SNHLY and CDR2 FYNNEI. Trimming stripped 4 bases from V and 4 bases from J, with 16 bases between. As DNA, the CDR3 is TGTGCCAGCAGTGCCTCGAGGCAGGGCGGCTATGGCTACACCTTC. Protein sequence: CASSASRQGGYGYTF.